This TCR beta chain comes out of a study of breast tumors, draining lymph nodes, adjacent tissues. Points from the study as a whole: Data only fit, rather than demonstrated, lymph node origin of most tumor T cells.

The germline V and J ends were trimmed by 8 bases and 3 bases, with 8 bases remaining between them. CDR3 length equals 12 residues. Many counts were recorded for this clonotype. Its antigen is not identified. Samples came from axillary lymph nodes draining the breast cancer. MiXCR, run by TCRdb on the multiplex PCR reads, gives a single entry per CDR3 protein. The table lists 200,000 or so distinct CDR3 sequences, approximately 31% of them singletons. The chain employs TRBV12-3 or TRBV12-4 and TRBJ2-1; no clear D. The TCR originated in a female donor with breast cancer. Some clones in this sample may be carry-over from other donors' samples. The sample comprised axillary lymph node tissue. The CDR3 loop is CASGDFYNEQFF. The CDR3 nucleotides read TGTGCCAGCGGTGACTTCTACAATGAGCAGTTCTTC.